This is a list of T cell receptor beta chains from one sample in a study of blood T cells in healthy people across ages. Each CDR3 protein is one row after TCRdb ran MiXCR on the 5' RACE reads. Among 1.5 million to 1.9 million distinct CDR3 sequences, around 40% were seen once, and the ten largest hold 4%. Sequenced: blood. These TCRs come from a woman aged 18-29 years in good health. The CDR3 runs from the conserved cysteine through the conserved F or W. Each record gives: V gene, J gene, clone size, D gene, CDR3 protein, CDR3 DNA. D genes are given only for firm matches. Part of the rows lack a size; the others show once, few, many or a class for expanded clones.

V: TRBV7-2
J: TRBJ2-7
size: .
D: .
CDR3: CASSFVIGTTYEQYF
DNA: TGTGCCAGCAGCTTCGTCATAGGGACAACATACGAGCAGTACTTC

V: TRBV28
J: TRBJ2-5
size: .
D: TRBD2
CDR3: CASSLGSGRDNEQYF
DNA: TGTGCCAGCAGTTTGGGTAGCGGGAGGGACAATGAGCAGTACTTC

V: TRBV6-2/TRBV6-3
J: TRBJ1-1
size: .
D: .
CDR3: CASSNGKGDTEAFF
DNA: TGTGCCAGCAGTAATGGGAAGGGTGACACTGAAGCTTTCTTT

V: TRBV24-1
J: TRBJ2-5
size: .
D: .
CDR3: CATSDAAASYGQYF
DNA: TGTGCCACCAGTGATGCGGCGGCCTCCTACGGGCAGTACTTC

V: TRBV4-1
J: TRBJ1-1
size: .
D: .
CDR3: CASSQEEGMGTEAFF
DNA: TGCGCCAGCAGCCAAGAGGAGGGTATGGGCACTGAAGCTTTCTTT

V: TRBV28
J: TRBJ2-4
size: once
D: TRBD1
CDR3: CASSSPGTGLSRNIQYF
DNA: TGTGCCAGCAGTTCTCCCGGGACAGGGTTATCCCGAAACATTCAGTACTTC

V: TRBV6-1
J: TRBJ2-3
size: .
D: TRBD2
CDR3: CASRTPVGGNGLGDTQYF
DNA: TGTGCCAGCAGAACTCCGGTCGGGGGGAACGGGTTGGGGGATACGCAGTATTTT

V: TRBV7-6
J: TRBJ1-1
size: .
D: .
CDR3: CASSRFGVNTEAFF
DNA: TGTGCCAGCAGCCGGTTCGGGGTCAACACTGAAGCTTTCTTT

V: TRBV20-1
J: TRBJ2-7
size: .
D: TRBD2
CDR3: CSARRRTAGVLYEQYF
DNA: TGCAGTGCTAGAAGACGTACTGCGGGAGTCCTCTACGAGCAGTACTTC

V: TRBV5-1
J: TRBJ2-3
size: .
D: .
CDR3: CASSLGGRSTGTQYF
DNA: TGCGCCAGCAGCTTGGGAGGCAGATCCACAGGTACGCAGTATTTT

V: TRBV7-9
J: TRBJ2-1
size: .
D: .
CDR3: CASSTQLRVFGNEQFF
DNA: TGTGCCAGCAGCACCCAACTCAGGGTTTTTGGCAATGAGCAGTTCTTC

V: TRBV6-2/TRBV6-3
J: TRBJ2-5
size: .
D: .
CDR3: CASTGNRETQYF
DNA: TGTGCCAGCACGGGCAACAGGGAGACCCAGTACTTC

V: TRBV5-1
J: TRBJ2-3
size: few
D: .
CDR3: CASSLERGSSTDTQYF
DNA: TGCGCCAGCAGCTTGGAGAGGGGATCGAGCACAGATACGCAGTATTTT

V: TRBV6-5
J: TRBJ1-1
size: .
D: .
CDR3: CASSYSSGRVNTEAFF
DNA: TGTGCCAGCAGTTACTCGTCGGGGCGAGTGAACACTGAAGCTTTCTTT

V: TRBV12-3/TRBV12-4
J: TRBJ1-6
size: few
D: .
CDR3: CASSLGGESTLHF
DNA: TGTGCCAGCAGTTTAGGGGGAGAAAGCACCCTCCACTTT

V: TRBV4-1
J: TRBJ1-1
size: .
D: .
CDR3: CASSHSTEAFF
DNA: TGCGCCAGCAGCCATTCGACTGAAGCTTTCTTT

V: TRBV6-2/TRBV6-3
J: TRBJ1-1
size: few
D: .
CDR3: CASKRNTEAFF
DNA: TGTGCCAGTAAGAGGAACACTGAAGCTTTCTTT

V: TRBV24-1
J: TRBJ2-7
size: .
D: .
CDR3: CATSDPRGRSYEQYF
DNA: TGTGCCACCAGTGACCCTCGTGGACGCTCCTACGAGCAGTACTTC

V: TRBV20-1
J: TRBJ1-2
size: few
D: .
CDR3: CSARDPGSTNYGYTF
DNA: TGCAGTGCTAGAGATCCTGGCAGTACTAACTATGGCTACACCTTC

V: TRBV7-2
J: TRBJ2-7
size: few
D: .
CDR3: CASSQTGQVGYEQYF
DNA: TGTGCCAGCAGCCAGACCGGACAAGTCGGCTACGAGCAGTACTTC

V: TRBV15
J: TRBJ2-7
size: few
D: .
CDR3: CATSREYRGIYEQYF
DNA: TGTGCCACCAGCAGAGAGTATAGGGGTATCTACGAGCAGTACTTC

V: TRBV7-9
J: TRBJ2-7
size: many
D: TRBD1
CDR3: CASSSPGTGVYEQYF
DNA: TGTGCCAGCAGCTCACCCGGGACAGGGGTCTACGAGCAGTACTTC

V: TRBV7-3
J: TRBJ2-2
size: .
D: .
CDR3: CASSTGLNTGELFF
DNA: TGTGCCAGCAGTACGGGACTCAACACCGGGGAGCTGTTTTTT

V: TRBV4-1
J: TRBJ2-1
size: .
D: TRBD2
CDR3: CASSEGTSGVYNEQFF
DNA: TGCGCCAGCAGCGAGGGAACTAGCGGGGTCTACAATGAGCAGTTCTTC

V: TRBV18
J: TRBJ1-1
size: once
D: .
CDR3: CASSPPGQWNTEAFF
DNA: TGTGCCAGCTCACCACCGGGGCAGTGGAACACTGAAGCTTTCTTT

V: TRBV27
J: TRBJ1-2
size: .
D: .
CDR3: CASSLYSGAGYGYTF
DNA: TGTGCCAGCAGTTTATATTCCGGGGCTGGCTATGGCTACACCTTC

V: TRBV12-3/TRBV12-4
J: TRBJ2-1
size: .
D: TRBD1
CDR3: CTSSSLTGGGDEQFF
DNA: TGTACCAGCAGTTCATTGACAGGGGGCGGCGATGAGCAGTTCTTC

V: TRBV6-2/TRBV6-3
J: TRBJ2-7
size: .
D: .
CDR3: CASSYGLARYEQYF
DNA: TGTGCCAGCAGTTACGGGCTAGCCCGCTACGAGCAGTACTTC

V: TRBV18
J: TRBJ2-3
size: .
D: .
CDR3: CASSPLTSRTDTQYF
DNA: TGTGCCAGCTCACCACTCACAAGCCGCACAGATACGCAGTATTTT

V: TRBV27
J: TRBJ2-1
size: .
D: TRBD1
CDR3: CASSLEGQEEQFF
DNA: TGTGCCAGCAGTTTAGAGGGACAGGAAGAGCAGTTCTTC

V: TRBV9
J: TRBJ2-6
size: few
D: .
CDR3: CASRGPISGANVLTF
DNA: TGTGCCAGCAGAGGACCGATCTCTGGGGCCAACGTCCTGACTTTC

V: TRBV15
J: TRBJ1-1
size: .
D: .
CDR3: CATSSSPQGRAEAFF
DNA: TGTGCCACCAGCAGCTCACCACAGGGTAGGGCTGAAGCTTTCTTT

V: TRBV12-3/TRBV12-4
J: TRBJ1-1
size: once
D: .
CDR3: CASSLAGAAAEAFF
DNA: TGTGCCAGCAGTTTAGCGGGGGCAGCGGCTGAAGCTTTCTTT

V: TRBV29-1
J: TRBJ2-3
size: .
D: TRBD2
CDR3: CSVHDPTSGPTTDTQYF
DNA: TGCAGCGTCCACGACCCTACTAGCGGCCCCACCACAGATACGCAGTATTTT

V: TRBV12-3/TRBV12-4
J: TRBJ1-2
size: .
D: .
CDR3: CASTPAAGDRGYTF
DNA: TGTGCCAGCACACCTGCTGCAGGGGATCGAGGCTACACCTTC

V: TRBV20-1
J: TRBJ1-2
size: .
D: .
CDR3: CSARKTGGGYTF
DNA: TGCAGTGCTAGGAAGACAGGTGGAGGCTACACCTTC

V: TRBV25-1
J: TRBJ1-1
size: .
D: .
CDR3: CASSDLGSDTEAFF
DNA: TGTGCCAGCAGTGATTTGGGGTCGGACACTGAAGCTTTCTTT

V: TRBV4-3
J: TRBJ1-5
size: .
D: .
CDR3: CASSQDHDRGGLQPQHF
DNA: TGCGCCAGCAGCCAAGATCATGATCGAGGGGGTCTTCAGCCCCAGCATTTT

V: TRBV15
J: TRBJ1-3
size: .
D: .
CDR3: CATSREQGSGNTIYF
DNA: TGTGCCACCAGCAGAGAACAGGGCTCTGGAAACACCATATATTTT

V: TRBV30
J: TRBJ2-1
size: .
D: TRBD2
CDR3: CAWSVAGSEQFF
DNA: TGTGCCTGGAGTGTAGCGGGAAGTGAGCAGTTCTTC

V: TRBV4-2
J: TRBJ2-7
size: .
D: .
CDR3: CASRQGMSGWSSYNEQYF
DNA: TGTGCCAGCAGGCAAGGGATGTCTGGCTGGAGCTCCTACAATGAGCAGTACTTC

V: TRBV6-2/TRBV6-3
J: TRBJ1-1
size: few
D: .
CDR3: CASSVQETEAFF
DNA: TGTGCCAGCAGCGTCCAAGAAACTGAAGCTTTCTTT

V: TRBV6-1
J: TRBJ2-7
size: .
D: .
CDR3: CASSEVKGDYEQYF
DNA: TGTGCCAGCAGTGAGGTTAAGGGGGACTACGAGCAGTACTTC

V: TRBV20-1
J: TRBJ2-7
size: .
D: TRBD2
CDR3: CSARDLAGAYEQYF
DNA: TGCAGTGCTAGAGATCTAGCGGGAGCCTACGAGCAGTACTTC

V: TRBV4-2
J: TRBJ2-1
size: .
D: TRBD2
CDR3: CASSQPVGAAGEHNEQFF
DNA: TGTGCCAGCAGCCAACCCGTCGGGGCGGCGGGAGAGCACAATGAGCAGTTCTTC

V: TRBV4-1
J: TRBJ1-2
size: few
D: TRBD1
CDR3: CASSALPGQGNYGYTF
DNA: TGCGCCAGCAGCGCACTCCCGGGACAGGGAAACTATGGCTACACCTTC

V: TRBV25-1
J: TRBJ1-2
size: .
D: .
CDR3: CASSGMGNRYGYTF
DNA: TGTGCCAGCAGTGGTATGGGGAATCGCTATGGCTACACCTTC

V: TRBV10-3
J: TRBJ2-3
size: .
D: .
CDR3: CAIRYGRSTDTQYF
DNA: TGTGCCATCAGGTATGGGCGGAGCACAGATACGCAGTATTTT

V: TRBV4-1
J: TRBJ2-7
size: .
D: .
CDR3: CASSQMGDGTYEQYF
DNA: TGCGCCAGCAGCCAGATGGGGGACGGTACCTACGAGCAGTACTTC

V: TRBV5-1
J: TRBJ2-5
size: few
D: TRBD2
CDR3: CASRTISGGETQYF
DNA: TGCGCCAGCAGGACAATTAGCGGGGGGGAGACCCAGTACTTC

V: TRBV7-9
J: TRBJ2-1
size: few
D: TRBD2
CDR3: CASSLRTSGSRNEQFF
DNA: TGTGCCAGCAGCTTACGGACTAGCGGTTCGAGAAATGAGCAGTTCTTC

V: TRBV7-2
J: TRBJ2-6
size: few
D: .
CDR3: CASSLPRGANVLTF
DNA: TGTGCCAGCAGCTTACCGCGCGGGGCCAACGTCCTGACTTTC